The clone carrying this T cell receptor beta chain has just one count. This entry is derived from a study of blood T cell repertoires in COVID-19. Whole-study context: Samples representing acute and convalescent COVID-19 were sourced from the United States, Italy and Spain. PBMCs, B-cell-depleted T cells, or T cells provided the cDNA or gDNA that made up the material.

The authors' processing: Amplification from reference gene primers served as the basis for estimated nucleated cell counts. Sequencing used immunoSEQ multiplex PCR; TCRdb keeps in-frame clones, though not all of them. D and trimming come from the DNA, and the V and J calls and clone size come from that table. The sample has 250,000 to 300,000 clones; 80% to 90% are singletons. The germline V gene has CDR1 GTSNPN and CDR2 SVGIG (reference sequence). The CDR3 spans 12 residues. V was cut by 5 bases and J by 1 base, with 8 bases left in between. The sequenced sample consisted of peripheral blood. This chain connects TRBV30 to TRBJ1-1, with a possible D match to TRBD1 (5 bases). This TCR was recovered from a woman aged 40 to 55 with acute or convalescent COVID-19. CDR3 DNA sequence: TGTGCCTGGGACAGACCGAACACTGAAGCTTTCTTT. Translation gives CAWDRPNTEAFF. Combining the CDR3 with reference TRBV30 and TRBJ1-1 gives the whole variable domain SQTIHQWPATLVQPVGSPLSLECTVEGTSNPNLYWYRQAAGRGLQLLFYSVGIGQISSEVPQNLSASRPQDRQFILSSKKLLLSDSGFYLCAWDRPNTEAFFGQGTRLTVV.